This T cell receptor (beta chain) was found in a study of technical replicates of blood from several donors. Assay: immunoSEQ multiplex PCR; the TCRdb copy retains only in-frame clones and omits some. The data contain tens of thousands of clones, around 83% of them singletons. Germline V lookup: CDR1 MGHRA, CDR2 YSYEKL. The CDR3 length is 16 residues. V gave up 3 bases and J gave up 7 bases; unmatched junction bases: 9. What was sequenced was PBMCs. V usage is TRBV4-1 and J usage is TRBJ1-1; 12 positions match TRBD1. The origin of this receptor is a human donor in good health. Some clones in this sample may be carry-over from other donors' samples. The CDR3 DNA reads TGCGCCAGCAGCCAGGGGACAGGGGGCGTACTCAATGAAGCTTTCTTT. Its protein product is CASSQGTGGVLNEAFF.